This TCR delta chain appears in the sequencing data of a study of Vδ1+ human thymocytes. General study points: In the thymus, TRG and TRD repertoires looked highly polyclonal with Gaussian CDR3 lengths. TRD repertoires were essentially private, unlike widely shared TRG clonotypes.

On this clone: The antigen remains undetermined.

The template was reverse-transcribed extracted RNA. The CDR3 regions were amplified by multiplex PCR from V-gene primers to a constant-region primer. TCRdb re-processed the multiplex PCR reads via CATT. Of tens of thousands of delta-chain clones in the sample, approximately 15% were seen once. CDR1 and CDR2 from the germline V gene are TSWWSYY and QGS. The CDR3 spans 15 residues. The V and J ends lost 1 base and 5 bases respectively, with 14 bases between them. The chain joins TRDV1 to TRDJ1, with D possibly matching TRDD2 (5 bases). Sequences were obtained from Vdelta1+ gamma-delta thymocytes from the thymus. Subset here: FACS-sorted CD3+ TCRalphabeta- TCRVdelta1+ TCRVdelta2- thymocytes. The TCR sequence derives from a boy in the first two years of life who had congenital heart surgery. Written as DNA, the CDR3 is TGTGCTCTTGGGGAACGTGCTTCCCTCTCTGATAAACTCATCTTT. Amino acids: CALGERASLSDKLIF.